The 21 T cell receptor beta chains reported below all come from one sample, sequenced in a study of blood T cell repertoires in COVID-19. The assay was immunoSEQ multiplex PCR, and TCRdb's table has in-frame clones only and misses some. The sample has more than 300,000 clones; approximately 90% are singletons. The sequencing sample was made of PBMCs or T cells enriched from blood (not recorded which). The receptors derive from a woman younger than 30 who had recovered from COVID-19.

The chain links TRBV6-5 to TRBJ2-7, with D possibly being TRBD2 (6 bases). The CDR3 runs 13 residues. The V gene's germline CDR1 is MNHEY and CDR2 SVGAGI. The CDR3 DNA sequence: TGTGCTACGTCGGAGGGGCCGACCTACGAGCAGTACTTC. Its protein product is CATSEGPTYEQYF.

The rearrangement links TRBV29-1 to TRBJ2-1; 7 nucleotides align to TRBD1. Per germline, CDR1 SQVTM and CDR2 ANQGSEA. V shed 6 bases, J shed 8 bases, and the junction held 4 bases outside the gene matches. This CDR3 is 11 amino acids long. Written as DNA, the CDR3 is TGCAGCGTCGGACAGGTTTATGAGCAGTTCTTC. Its translation is CSVGQVYEQFF.

This clone appeared once. The V gene is TRBV11-2, the J gene TRBJ2-7; 8 positions match TRBD2. Germline V gives CDR1 SGHAT, CDR2 FQNNGV. The length of the CDR3 is 16 residues. After removal of 1 base from V and 4 bases from J, the junction contained 9 bases not matched to a gene. This CDR3 reads CASSLGVRASGYEQYF. Here the CDR3 DNA reads TGTGCCAGCAGCTTAGGGGTTCGGGCTAGCGGGTACGAGCAGTACTTC. Variable domain in full (rest from reference TRBV11-2 and TRBJ2-7): EAGVAQSPRYKIIEKRQSVAFWCNPISGHATLYWYQQILGQGPKLLIQFQNNGVVDDSQLPKDRFSAERLKGVDSTLKIQPAKLEDSAVYLCASSLGVRASGYEQYFGPGTRLTVT.

This chain connects TRBV18 to TRBJ1-2; possible D gene TRBD1, 6 bases. This CDR3 has 14 residues. Per the germline V gene, CDR1 is KGHSH and CDR2 is LQKENI. V shed 2 bases and J shed 4 bases, with 11 bases lying between them. In DNA, the CDR3 is TGTGCCAGCTCACCAAACAGGGACCCCTATGGCTACACCTTC. This gives the protein CASSPNRDPYGYTF.

This clone appeared once. V is TRBV6-6 and J is TRBJ1-3; D is possibly TRBD1 (6 bases). The germline gives CDR1 MNHNY, CDR2 SVGAGI (reference sequence). The length of the CDR3 is 17 residues. V gave up 5 bases and J gave up 0 bases, with 17 bases separating them. Written as DNA, the CDR3 is TGTGCCAGCAGTCCGTGGACAGAAACCTACTCTGGAAACACCATATATTTT. Encoded protein: CASSPWTETYSGNTIYF.

V usage is TRBV30 and J usage is TRBJ1-6; D not resolved. Germline V gene data show CDR1 as GTSNPN and CDR2 as SVGIG (reference sequence). With 1 base removed from V and 0 bases from J, the gap between germline ends came to 13 bases. The CDR3 totals 17 residues. CDR3 in DNA: TGTGCCTGGAGTGCGACCTGGTGGAGCTCCTATAATTCACCCCTCCACTTT. Protein: CAWSATWWSSYNSPLHF.

V usage is TRBV6-5 and J usage is TRBJ2-4, with 11 bases fitting TRBD2. This CDR3 has 13 residues. With V trimmed by 7 bases and J by 7 bases, 3 bases remained unmatched. Germline CDR1 is MNHEY and CDR2 is SVGAGI. CDR3 sequence: CASTRTSGNIQYF. Written as DNA, the CDR3 is TGTGCCAGCACCCGGACTAGCGGGAACATTCAGTACTTC.

The J gene is TRBJ1-5, the V gene TRBV18; possible D gene TRBD1, 5 bases. This CDR3 has 15 residues. Germline V gives CDR1 KGHSH, CDR2 LQKENI. V gave up 2 bases and J gave up 4 bases, with 12 bases separating them. The CDR3 DNA reads TGTGCCAGCTCACCAAATCCCGGGGGAAATCAGCCCCAGCATTTT. It codes for CASSPNPGGNQPQHF.

The rearrangement uses TRBV9 and TRBJ1-4; the D gene is possibly TRBD1 (5 bases). CDR3 length: 15 amino acids. V lost 4 bases and J lost 7, with 17 bases in between. Looked up from germline, CDR1 is SGDLS and CDR2 is YYNGEE. The CDR3 reads CASSSLGGVGEKLFF. CDR3 nucleotide sequence: TGTGCCAGCAGCTCACTAGGAGGGGTGGGTGAAAAACTGTTTTTT.

The chain uses TRBV12-5 and TRBJ2-7; 9 bases align to TRBD1. The CDR3 sequence is 15 residues long. Per the germline V gene, CDR1 is LGHNT and CDR2 is FRNRAP. Losses at the gene ends were 0 bases for V and 4 bases for J; bases not matched to a gene: 4. The chain's CDR3 is CASGLVGGQGYEQYF. Written as DNA, the CDR3 is TGTGCTAGTGGTTTGGTGGGGGGACAGGGATACGAGCAGTACTTC. The whole variable domain, filled in from reference TRBV12-5 and TRBJ2-7, reads DARVTQTPRHKVTEMGQEVTMRCQPILGHNTVFWYRQTMMQGLELLAYFRNRAPLDDSGMPKDRFSAEMPDATLATLKIQPSEPRDSAVYFCASGLVGGQGYEQYFGPGTRLTVT.

The chain couples TRBV7-2 to TRBJ2-1, with TRBD1 matching 8 bases. The J segment lost 5 bases and the V segment lost 5 bases, leaving 5 bases of the junction unmatched. Germline CDR1 is SGHTA and CDR2 is FQGNSA. The CDR3 loop spans 14 amino acids. The CDR3 nucleotides read TGTGCCAGCAGCATGACAGGGGCCCACAATGAGCAGTTCTTC. Translated: CASSMTGAHNEQFF.

A note on this clone: Germline and junction disagree at one end, which may indicate a read error. The chain is built from TRBV5-1 and TRBJ2-7; 7 nucleotides align to TRBD1. CDR3 length equals 15 residues. Germline-derived CDR1 and CDR2 are SGHRS and YFSETQ. The DNA for the CDR3 is TGCGTCAGCAGCACCCCCGGGACAGCTATCTACGAGCAGTACTTC. Translation gives CVSSTPGTAIYEQYF.

Turning to this clone: The identical CDR3 is also encoded by other nucleotide sequences in the sample. The chain recombines TRBV27 with TRBJ1-5; weak D call: TRBD1 (5 bases). Germline V lookup: CDR1 MNHEY, CDR2 SMNVEV (reference sequence). Trimming shortened V by 5 bases and J by 0 bases, and 5 bases separated the two germline ends. The CDR3 loop spans 13 amino acids. This chain's CDR3 is CASSGHSNQPQHF. The CDR3 bases are TGTGCCAGCAGTGGACATAGCAATCAGCCCCAGCATTTT.

The table lists this clone with a count of one. Other nucleotide sequences from this sample produce the same CDR3. The CDR3, as DNA: TGTGCCAGTAGCCCGACAGGGGGGAATTCACCCCTCCACTTT. Translation: CASSPTGGNSPLHF. The chain joins TRBV19 to TRBJ1-6; TRBD1 agrees at 9 bases. Germline V gene lookup returns CDR1 LNHDA and CDR2 SQIVND (reference sequence). The CDR3 covers 14 residues. With 6 bases clipped from V and 7 bases from J, the junction kept 4 bases outside the gene matches.

Comments on this clone: The same CDR3 also results from other DNA sequences found in this sample. The chain is built from TRBV27 and TRBJ1-5, with 7 bases aligning to TRBD1. Germline trimming cut 3 bases from V and 0 bases from J; bases unmatched to any gene: 5. This CDR3 is built from 16 residues. Germline assignment: CDR1 MNHEY and CDR2 SMNVEV (reference sequence). CDR3 bases: TGTGCCAGCAGTTTTTCAGGGGGTTATAGCAATCAGCCCCAGCATTTT. It is translated as CASSFSGGYSNQPQHF.

J is TRBJ1-2 and V is TRBV4-3; 10 bases align to TRBD1. Germline loops: CDR1 LGHNA, CDR2 YSLEER. V shed 1 base, J shed 5 bases, and the junction held 16 bases outside the gene matches. The length of the CDR3 is 19 residues. The CDR3: CASSQAWGASTGGAYGYTF. The CDR3 DNA follows: TGCGCCAGCAGCCAAGCCTGGGGGGCCTCGACAGGGGGCGCGTATGGCTACACCTTC.

DNA of the CDR3: TGTGCCAGCAGCGGCGAGGTATATGGCTACACCTTC. As protein: CASSGEVYGYTF. The chain employs TRBV9 and TRBJ1-2; no clear D. CDR1 is SGDLS, CDR2 YYNGEE, per germline. Trimming took 3 bases from V and 5 from J, leaving 8 bases between them. This CDR3 is built from 12 residues. The full variable domain, completed using reference TRBV9 and TRBJ1-2, is DSGVTQTPKHLITATGQRVTLRCSPRSGDLSVYWYQQSLDQGLQFLIQYYNGEERAKGNILERFSAQQFPDLHSELNLSSLELGDSALYFCASSGEVYGYTFGSGTRLTVV.

In this sample, this clone turned up a few times. The V call is TRBV12-5, the J call TRBJ2-7, with 9 bases fitting TRBD1. CDR3 size: 14 residues. Germline CDR1 is LGHNT and CDR2 is FRNRAP. Losses at the gene ends were 5 bases for V and 0 bases for J; bases not matched to a gene: 2. The CDR3, as DNA: TGTGCTAGTGGTCGGGACAGGGACTCCTACGAGCAGTACTTC. Translating it yields CASGRDRDSYEQYF.

The CDR3 nucleotides read TGTGCCAGTAGTAGGGGCCGGGAGCCCCAGCATTTT. Translation gives CASSRGREPQHF. The chain combines TRBV19 with TRBJ1-5; TRBD1 is a possible D gene (5 bases). The CDR3 spans 12 residues. Germline CDR1 reads LNHDA; CDR2 reads SQIVND (reference sequence). Trimming pared 4 bases from V and 8 bases from J, leaving 9 bases between.

For this clone: The same CDR3 can be traced to other DNA sequences in this sample. The V gene is TRBV9, the J gene TRBJ1-1; tentatively, D is TRBD1 (5 bases). Germline V gene lookup returns CDR1 SGDLS and CDR2 YYNGEE. The CDR3 consists of 14 residues. Trimming shortened V by 0 bases and J by 4 bases, and 10 bases separated the two germline ends. Here the CDR3 reads CASSVGPGGTEAFF. CDR3 DNA sequence: TGTGCCAGCAGCGTAGGTCCGGGGGGCACTGAAGCTTTCTTT.

V usage is TRBV5-6 and J usage is TRBJ1-4, with D maybe TRBD1 (5 bases). V lost 0 bases and J lost 8, with 14 bases in between. Germline V gene lookup returns CDR1 SGHDT and CDR2 YYEEEE. CDR3 length: 15 residues. The CDR3, as DNA: TGTGCCAGCAGCTTGGTCGTAGGGGATCACGAAAAACTGTTTTTT. It yields the protein CASSLVVGDHEKLFF.